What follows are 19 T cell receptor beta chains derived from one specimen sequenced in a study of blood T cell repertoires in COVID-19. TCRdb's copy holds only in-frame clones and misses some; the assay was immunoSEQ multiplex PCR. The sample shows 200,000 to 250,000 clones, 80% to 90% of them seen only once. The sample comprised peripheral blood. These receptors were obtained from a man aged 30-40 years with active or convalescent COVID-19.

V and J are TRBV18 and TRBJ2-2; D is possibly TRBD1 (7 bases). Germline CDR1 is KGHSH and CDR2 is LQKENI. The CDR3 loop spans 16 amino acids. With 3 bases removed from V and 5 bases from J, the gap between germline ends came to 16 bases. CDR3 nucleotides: TGTGCCAGCTCACCTAGGAGGGACAGTAGTACCGGGGAGCTGTTTTTT. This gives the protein CASSPRRDSSTGELFF. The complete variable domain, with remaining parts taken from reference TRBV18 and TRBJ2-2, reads NAGVMQNPRHLVRRRGQEARLRCSPMKGHSHVYWYRQLPEEGLKFMVYLQKENIIDESGMPKERFSAEFPKEGPSILRIQQVVRGDSAAYFCASSPRRDSSTGELFFGEGSRLTVL.

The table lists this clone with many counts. The CDR3, as DNA: TGTGCCAGCGGTATGGGCGGGGGGGCCCATGAGCAGTTCTTC. This translates into CASGMGGGAHEQFF. The chain joins TRBV6-5 to TRBJ2-1; 9 bases match TRBD2. J was trimmed by 8 bases and V by 8 bases; bases with no gene match: 10. The germline CDR1 and CDR2 sequences are MNHEY and SVGAGI. This CDR3 is 14 amino acids long.

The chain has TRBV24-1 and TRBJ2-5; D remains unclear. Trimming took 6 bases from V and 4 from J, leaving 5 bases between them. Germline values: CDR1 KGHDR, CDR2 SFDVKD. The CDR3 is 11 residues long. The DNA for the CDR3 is TGTGCCACCAGTTCGGGAGAGACCCAGTACTTC. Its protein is CATSSGETQYF.

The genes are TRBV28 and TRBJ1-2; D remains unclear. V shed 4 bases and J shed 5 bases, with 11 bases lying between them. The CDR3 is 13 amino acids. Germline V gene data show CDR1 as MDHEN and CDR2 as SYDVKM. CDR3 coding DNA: TGTGCCAGCAGTTCCAGTATGACTTATGGCTACACCTTC. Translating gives CASSSSMTYGYTF.

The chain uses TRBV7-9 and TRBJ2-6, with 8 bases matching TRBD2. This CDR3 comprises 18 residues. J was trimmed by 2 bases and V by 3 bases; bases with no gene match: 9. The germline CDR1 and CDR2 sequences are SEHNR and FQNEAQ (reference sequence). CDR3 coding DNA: TGTGCCAGCAGCTTCTCTGGAGCGGGGGTGACTGGGGCCAACGTCCTGACTTTC. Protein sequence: CASSFSGAGVTGANVLTF.

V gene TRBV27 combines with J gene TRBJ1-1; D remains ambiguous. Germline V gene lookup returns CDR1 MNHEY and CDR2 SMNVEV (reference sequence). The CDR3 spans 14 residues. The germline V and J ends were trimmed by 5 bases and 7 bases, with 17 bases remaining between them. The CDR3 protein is CASSPIVAPGEAFF. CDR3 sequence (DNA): TGTGCCAGCAGTCCAATCGTTGCGCCTGGTGAAGCTTTCTTT.

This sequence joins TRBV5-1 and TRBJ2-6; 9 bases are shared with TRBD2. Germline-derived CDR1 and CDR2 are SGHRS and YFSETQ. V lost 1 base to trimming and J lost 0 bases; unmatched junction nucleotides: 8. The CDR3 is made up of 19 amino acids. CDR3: CASSLRGLAGPSGANVLTF. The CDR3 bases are TGCGCCAGCAGCTTGAGGGGGCTAGCGGGACCCTCTGGGGCCAACGTCCTGACTTTC.

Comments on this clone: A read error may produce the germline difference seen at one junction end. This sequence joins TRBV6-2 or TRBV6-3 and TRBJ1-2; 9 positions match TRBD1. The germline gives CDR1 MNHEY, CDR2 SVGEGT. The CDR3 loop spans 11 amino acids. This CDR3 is CASSLGTGPPF. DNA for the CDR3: TGTGCCAGCAGTTTAGGGACAGGGCCCCCCTTC.

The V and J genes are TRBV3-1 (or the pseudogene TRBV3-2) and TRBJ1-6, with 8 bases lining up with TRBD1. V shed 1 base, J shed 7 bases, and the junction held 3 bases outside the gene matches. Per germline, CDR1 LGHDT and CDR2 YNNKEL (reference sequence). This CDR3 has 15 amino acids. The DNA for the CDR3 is TGTGCCAGCAGCCAAGGCAGGGGGCGGAATTCACCCCTCCACTTT. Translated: CASSQGRGRNSPLHF.

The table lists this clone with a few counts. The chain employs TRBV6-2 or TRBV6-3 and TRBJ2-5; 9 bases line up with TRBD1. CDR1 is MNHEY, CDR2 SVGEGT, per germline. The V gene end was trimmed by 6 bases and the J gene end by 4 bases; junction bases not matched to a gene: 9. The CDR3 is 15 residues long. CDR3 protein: CASSLQGADRETQYF. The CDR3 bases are TGTGCCAGCAGCCTACAGGGGGCGGACAGAGAGACCCAGTACTTC.

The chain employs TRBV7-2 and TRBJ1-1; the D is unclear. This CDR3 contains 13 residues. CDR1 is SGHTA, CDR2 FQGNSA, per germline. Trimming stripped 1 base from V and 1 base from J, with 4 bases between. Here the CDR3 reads CASSLGQNTEAFF. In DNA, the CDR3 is TGTGCCAGCAGCTTAGGACAGAACACTGAAGCTTTCTTT.

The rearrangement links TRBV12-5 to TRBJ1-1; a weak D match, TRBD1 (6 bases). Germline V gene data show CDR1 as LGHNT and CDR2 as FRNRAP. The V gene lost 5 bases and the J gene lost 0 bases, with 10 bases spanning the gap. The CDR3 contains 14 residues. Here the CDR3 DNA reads TGTGCTAGTGGTCCCACAGGGTTGAACACTGAAGCTTTCTTT. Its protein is CASGPTGLNTEAFF.

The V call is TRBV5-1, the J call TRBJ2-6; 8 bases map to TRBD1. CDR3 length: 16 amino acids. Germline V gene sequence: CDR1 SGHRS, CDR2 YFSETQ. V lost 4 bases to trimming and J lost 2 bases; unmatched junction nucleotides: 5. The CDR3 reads CASSGGTGTGANVLTF. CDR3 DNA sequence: TGCGCCAGCAGCGGGGGGACAGGCACTGGGGCCAACGTCCTGACTTTC.

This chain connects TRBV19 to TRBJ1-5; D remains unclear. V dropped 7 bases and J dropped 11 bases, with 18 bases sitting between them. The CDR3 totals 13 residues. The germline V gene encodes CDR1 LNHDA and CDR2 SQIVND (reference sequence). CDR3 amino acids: CASTAVRSSSQHF. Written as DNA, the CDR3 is TGTGCCAGTACCGCCGTCAGGTCCTCTTCCCAGCATTTT.

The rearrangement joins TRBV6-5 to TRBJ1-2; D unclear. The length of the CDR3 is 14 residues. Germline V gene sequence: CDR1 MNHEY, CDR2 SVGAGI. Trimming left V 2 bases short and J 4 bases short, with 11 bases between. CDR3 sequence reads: CASSYGRGFYGYTF. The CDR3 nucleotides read TGTGCCAGCAGTTACGGTCGGGGATTCTATGGCTACACCTTC.

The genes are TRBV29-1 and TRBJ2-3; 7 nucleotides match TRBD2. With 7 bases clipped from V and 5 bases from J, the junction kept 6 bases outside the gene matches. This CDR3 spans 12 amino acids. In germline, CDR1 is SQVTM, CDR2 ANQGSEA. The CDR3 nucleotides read TGCAGCGCCCGGACGGGGGGAGATACGCAGTATTTT. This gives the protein CSARTGGDTQYF.

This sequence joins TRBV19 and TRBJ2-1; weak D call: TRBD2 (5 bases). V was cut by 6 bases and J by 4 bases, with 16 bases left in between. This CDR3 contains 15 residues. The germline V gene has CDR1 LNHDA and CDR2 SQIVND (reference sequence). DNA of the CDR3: TGTGCCAGTAGCAGAGGGCAATCGGTATACAATGAGCAGTTCTTC. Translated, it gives CASSRGQSVYNEQFF.

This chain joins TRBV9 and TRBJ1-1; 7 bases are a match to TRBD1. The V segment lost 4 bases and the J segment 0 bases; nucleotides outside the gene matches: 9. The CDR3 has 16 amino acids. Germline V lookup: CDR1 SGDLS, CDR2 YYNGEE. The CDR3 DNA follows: TGTGCCAGCAGCTCCCGGGACAGTGCCATGAACACTGAAGCTTTCTTT. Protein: CASSSRDSAMNTEAFF.

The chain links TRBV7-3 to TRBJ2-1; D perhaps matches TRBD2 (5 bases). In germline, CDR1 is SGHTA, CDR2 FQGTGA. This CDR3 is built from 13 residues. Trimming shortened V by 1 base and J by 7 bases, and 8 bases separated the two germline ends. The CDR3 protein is CASSLRRNNEQFF. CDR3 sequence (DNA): TGTGCCAGCAGCTTAAGGAGGAATAATGAGCAGTTCTTC.